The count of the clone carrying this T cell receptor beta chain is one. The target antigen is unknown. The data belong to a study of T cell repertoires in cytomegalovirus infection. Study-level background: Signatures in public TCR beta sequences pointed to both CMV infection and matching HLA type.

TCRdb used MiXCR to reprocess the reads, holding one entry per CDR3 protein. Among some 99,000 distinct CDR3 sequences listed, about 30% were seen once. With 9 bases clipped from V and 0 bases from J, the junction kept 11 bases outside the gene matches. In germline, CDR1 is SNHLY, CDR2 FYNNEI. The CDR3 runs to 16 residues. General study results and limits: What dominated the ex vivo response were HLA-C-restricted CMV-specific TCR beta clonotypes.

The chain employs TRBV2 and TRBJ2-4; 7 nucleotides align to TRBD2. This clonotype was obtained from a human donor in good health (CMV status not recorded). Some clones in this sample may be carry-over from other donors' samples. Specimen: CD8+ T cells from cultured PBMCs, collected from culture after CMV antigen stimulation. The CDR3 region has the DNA TGTGCCAGAGGAGAAGTGGGGGGGTTAGCCAAAAACATTCAGTACTTC. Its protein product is CARGEVGGLAKNIQYF. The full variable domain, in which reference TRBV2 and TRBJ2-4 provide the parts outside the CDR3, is EPEVTQTPSHQVTQMGQEVILRCVPISNHLYFYWYRQILGQKVEFLVSFYNNEISEKSEIFDDQFSVERPDGSNFTLKIRSTKLEDSAMYFCARGEVGGLAKNIQYFGAGTRLSVL.